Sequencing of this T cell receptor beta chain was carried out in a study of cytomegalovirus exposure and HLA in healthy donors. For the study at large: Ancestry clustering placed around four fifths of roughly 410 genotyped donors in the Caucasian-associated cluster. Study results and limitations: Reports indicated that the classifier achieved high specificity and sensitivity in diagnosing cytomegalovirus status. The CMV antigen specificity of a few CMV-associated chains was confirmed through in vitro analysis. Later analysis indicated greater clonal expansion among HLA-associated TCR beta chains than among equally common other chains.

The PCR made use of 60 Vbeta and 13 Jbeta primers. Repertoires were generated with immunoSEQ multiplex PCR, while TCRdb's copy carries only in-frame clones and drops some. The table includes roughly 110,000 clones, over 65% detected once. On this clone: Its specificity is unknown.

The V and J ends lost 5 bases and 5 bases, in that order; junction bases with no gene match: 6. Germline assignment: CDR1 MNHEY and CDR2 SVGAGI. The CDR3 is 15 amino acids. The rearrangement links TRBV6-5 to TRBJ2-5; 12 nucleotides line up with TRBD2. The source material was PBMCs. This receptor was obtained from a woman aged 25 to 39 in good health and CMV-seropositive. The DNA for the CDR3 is TGTGCCAGCAGTACGACTAGCGGGAGTTGGGAGACCCAGTACTTC. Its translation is CASSTTSGSWETQYF.